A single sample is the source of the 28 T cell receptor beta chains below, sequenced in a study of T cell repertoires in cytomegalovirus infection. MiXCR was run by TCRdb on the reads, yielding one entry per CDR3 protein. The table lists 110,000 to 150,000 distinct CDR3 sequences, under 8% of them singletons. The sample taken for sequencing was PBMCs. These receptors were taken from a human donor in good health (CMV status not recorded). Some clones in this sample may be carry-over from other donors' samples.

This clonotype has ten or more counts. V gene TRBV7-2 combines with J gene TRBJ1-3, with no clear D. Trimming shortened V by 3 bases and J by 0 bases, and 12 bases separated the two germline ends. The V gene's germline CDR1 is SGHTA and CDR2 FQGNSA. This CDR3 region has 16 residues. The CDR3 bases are TGTGCCAGCAGCTTTTTCGACTTCCCCTCTGGAAACACCATATATTTT. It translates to CASSFFDFPSGNTIYF. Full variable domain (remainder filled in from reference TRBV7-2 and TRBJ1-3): GAGVSQSPSNKVTEKGKDVELRCDPISGHTALYWYRQSLGQGLEFLIYFQGNSAPDKSGLPSDRFSAERTGGSVSTLTIQRTQQEDSAVYLCASSFFDFPSGNTIYFGEGSWLTVV.

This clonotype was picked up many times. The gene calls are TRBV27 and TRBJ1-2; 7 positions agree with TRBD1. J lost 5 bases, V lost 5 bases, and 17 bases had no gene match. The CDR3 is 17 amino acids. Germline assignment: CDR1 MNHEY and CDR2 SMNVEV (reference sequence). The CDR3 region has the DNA TGTGCCAGCAGTCCCTCCACATTGACAGGGCGATTTTATGGCTACACCTTC. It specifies CASSPSTLTGRFYGYTF.

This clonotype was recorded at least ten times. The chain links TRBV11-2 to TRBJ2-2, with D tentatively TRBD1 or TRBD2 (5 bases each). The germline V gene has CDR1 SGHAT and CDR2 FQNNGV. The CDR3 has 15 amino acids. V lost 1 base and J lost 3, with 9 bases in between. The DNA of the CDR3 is TGTGCCAGCAGCTTAGTAAGGGGAGACACCGGGGAGCTGTTTTTT. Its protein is CASSLVRGDTGELFF.

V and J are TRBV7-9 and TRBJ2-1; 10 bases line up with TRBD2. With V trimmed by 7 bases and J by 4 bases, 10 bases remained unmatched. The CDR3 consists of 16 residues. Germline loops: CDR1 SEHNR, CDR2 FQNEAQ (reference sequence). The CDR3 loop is CASISILAGRYNEQFF. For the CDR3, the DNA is TGTGCCAGCATCTCGATACTAGCGGGGAGATACAATGAGCAGTTCTTC.

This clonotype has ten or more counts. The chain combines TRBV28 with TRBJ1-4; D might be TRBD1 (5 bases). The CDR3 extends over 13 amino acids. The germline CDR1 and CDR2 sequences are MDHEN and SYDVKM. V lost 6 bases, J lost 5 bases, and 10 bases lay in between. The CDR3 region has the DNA TGTGCCAGCAGCGGGGGAACGAATGAAAAACTGTTTTTT. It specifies CASSGGTNEKLFF.

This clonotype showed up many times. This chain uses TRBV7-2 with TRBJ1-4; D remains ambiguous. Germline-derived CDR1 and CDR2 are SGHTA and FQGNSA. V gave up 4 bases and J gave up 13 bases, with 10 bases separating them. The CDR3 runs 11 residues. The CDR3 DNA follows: TGTGCCAGCAGCTCGGAGGGCCGACTGTTTTTT. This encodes CASSSEGRLFF. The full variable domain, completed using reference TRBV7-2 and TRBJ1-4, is GAGVSQSPSNKVTEKGKDVELRCDPISGHTALYWYRQSLGQGLEFLIYFQGNSAPDKSGLPSDRFSAERTGGSVSTLTIQRTQQEDSAVYLCASSSEGRLFFGSGTQLSVL.

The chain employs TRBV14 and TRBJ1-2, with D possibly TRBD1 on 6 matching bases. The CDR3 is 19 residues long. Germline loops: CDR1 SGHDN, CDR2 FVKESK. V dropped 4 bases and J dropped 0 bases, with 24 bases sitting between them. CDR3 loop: CASSPGAGEGASANYGYTF. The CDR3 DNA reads TGTGCCAGCAGCCCAGGGGCGGGAGAAGGGGCCTCAGCTAACTATGGCTACACCTTC.

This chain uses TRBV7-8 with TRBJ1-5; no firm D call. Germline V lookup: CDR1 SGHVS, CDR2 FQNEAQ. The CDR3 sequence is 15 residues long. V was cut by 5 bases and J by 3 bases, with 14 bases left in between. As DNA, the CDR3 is TGTGCCAGCAGCCCGGAGGCTGGTTTCAATCAGCCCCAGCATTTT. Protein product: CASSPEAGFNQPQHF.

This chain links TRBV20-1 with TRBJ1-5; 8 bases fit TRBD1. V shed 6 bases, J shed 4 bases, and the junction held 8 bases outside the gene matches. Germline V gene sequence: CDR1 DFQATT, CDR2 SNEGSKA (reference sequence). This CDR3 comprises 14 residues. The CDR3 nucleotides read TGCAGTGCCGCCACAGGGGGGGTTAATCAGCCCCAGCATTTT. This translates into CSAATGGVNQPQHF.

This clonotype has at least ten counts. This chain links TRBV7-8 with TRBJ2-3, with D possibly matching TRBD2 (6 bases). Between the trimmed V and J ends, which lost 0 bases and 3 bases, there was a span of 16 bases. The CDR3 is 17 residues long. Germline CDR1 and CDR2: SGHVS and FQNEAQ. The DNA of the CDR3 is TGTGCCAGCAGCTTAGCTCCCGGTCCGGGGGTAACAGATACGCAGTATTTT. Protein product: CASSLAPGPGVTDTQYF.

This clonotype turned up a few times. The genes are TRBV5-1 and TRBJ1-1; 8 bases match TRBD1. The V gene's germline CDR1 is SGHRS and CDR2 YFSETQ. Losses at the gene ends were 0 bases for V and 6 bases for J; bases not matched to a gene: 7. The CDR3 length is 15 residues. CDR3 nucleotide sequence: TGCGCCAGCAGCTTGGGTGGGGCAGGGGGCCCTGAAGCTTTCTTT. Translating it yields CASSLGGAGGPEAFF.

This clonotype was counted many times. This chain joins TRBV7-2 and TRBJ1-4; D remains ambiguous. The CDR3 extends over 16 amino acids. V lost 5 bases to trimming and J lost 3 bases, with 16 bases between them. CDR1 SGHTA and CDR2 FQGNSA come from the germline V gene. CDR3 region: CASSLFRVGANEKLFF. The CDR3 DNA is TGTGCCAGCAGCCTCTTTAGGGTGGGAGCTAATGAAAAACTGTTTTTT.

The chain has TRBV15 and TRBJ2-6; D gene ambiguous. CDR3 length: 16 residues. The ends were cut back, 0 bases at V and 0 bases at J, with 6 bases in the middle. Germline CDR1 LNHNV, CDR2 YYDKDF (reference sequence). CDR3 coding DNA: TGTGCCACCAGCAGAGAAAGGGCCTCTGGGGCCAACGTCCTGACTTTC. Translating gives CATSRERASGANVLTF.

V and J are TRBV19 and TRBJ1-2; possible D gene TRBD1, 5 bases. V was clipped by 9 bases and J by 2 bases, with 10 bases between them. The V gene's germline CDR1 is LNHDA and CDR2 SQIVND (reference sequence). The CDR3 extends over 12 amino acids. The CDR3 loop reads CASWGKNYGYTF. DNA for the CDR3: TGTGCCAGCTGGGGCAAGAACTATGGCTACACCTTC.

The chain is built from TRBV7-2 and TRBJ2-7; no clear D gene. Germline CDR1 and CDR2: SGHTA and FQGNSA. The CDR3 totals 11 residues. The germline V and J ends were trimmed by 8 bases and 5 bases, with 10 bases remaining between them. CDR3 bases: TGTGCCAGCGGCCCCCTGGACGAGCAGTACTTC. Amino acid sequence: CASGPLDEQYF.

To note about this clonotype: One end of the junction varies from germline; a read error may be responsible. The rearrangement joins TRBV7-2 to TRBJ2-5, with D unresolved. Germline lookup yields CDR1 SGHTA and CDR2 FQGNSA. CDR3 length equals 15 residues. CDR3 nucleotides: TGTGCCAGCACCTTATACTATGGAATCCAAGAGACCCAGTACTTC. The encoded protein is CASTLYYGIQETQYF.

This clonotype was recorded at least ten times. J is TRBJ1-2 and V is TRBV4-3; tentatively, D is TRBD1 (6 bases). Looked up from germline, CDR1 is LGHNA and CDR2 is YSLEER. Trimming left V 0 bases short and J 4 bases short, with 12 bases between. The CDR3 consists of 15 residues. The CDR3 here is CASSQETGSFYGYTF. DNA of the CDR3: TGCGCCAGCAGCCAAGAAACAGGGTCCTTCTATGGCTACACCTTC.

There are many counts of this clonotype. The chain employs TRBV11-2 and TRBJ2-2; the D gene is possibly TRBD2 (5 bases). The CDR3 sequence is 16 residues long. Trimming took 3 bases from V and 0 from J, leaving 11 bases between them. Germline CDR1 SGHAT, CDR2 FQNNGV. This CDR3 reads CASSFRGRTNTGELFF. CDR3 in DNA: TGTGCCAGCAGCTTTCGTGGGAGAACGAACACCGGGGAGCTGTTTTTT.

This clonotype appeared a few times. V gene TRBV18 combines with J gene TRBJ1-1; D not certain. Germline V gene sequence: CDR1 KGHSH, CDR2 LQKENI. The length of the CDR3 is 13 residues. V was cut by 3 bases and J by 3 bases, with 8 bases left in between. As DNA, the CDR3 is TGTGCCAGCTCACCGCCATGGGACACTGAAGCTTTCTTT. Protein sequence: CASSPPWDTEAFF.

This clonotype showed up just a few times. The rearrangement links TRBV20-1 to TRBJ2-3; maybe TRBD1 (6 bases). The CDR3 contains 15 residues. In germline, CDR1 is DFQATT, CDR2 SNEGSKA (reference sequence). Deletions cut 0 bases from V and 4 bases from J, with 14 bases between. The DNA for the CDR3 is TGCAGTGCTAGAGATCGGACGGGGACATCAGATACGCAGTATTTT. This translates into CSARDRTGTSDTQYF.

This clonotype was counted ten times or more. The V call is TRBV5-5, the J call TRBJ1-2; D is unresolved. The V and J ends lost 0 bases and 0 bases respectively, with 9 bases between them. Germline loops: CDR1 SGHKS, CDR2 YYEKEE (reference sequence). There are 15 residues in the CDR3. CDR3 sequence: CASSLEGFANYGYTF. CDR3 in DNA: TGTGCCAGCAGCTTGGAGGGTTTCGCTAACTATGGCTACACCTTC.

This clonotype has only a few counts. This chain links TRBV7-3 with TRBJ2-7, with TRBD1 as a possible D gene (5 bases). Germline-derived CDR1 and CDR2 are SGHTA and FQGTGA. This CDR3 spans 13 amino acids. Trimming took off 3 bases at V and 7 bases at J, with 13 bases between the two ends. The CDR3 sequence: CASSLSPGHEQYF. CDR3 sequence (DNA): TGTGCCAGCAGCTTGAGTCCAGGGCATGAGCAGTACTTC.

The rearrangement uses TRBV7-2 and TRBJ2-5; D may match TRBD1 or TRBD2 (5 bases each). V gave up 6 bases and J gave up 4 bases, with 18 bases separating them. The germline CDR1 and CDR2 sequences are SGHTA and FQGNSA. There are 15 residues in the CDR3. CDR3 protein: CASRRPGTRSETQYF. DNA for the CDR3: TGTGCCAGCAGAAGGCCAGGGACCAGGTCAGAGACCCAGTACTTC.

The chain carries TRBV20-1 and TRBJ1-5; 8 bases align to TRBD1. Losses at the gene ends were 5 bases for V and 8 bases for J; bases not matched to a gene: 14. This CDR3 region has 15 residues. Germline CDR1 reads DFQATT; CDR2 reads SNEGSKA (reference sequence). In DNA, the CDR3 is TGCAGTGCTCGAAGGGTAGACAGGGGAGTAAAGCCCCAGCATTTT. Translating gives CSARRVDRGVKPQHF.

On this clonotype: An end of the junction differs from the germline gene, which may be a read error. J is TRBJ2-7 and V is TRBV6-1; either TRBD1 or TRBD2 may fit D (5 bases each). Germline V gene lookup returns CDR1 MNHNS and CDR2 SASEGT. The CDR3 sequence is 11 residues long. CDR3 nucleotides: TGTGCCAGCAGCTGGGACGAGCCTAGGAACTTC. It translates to CASSWDEPRNF.

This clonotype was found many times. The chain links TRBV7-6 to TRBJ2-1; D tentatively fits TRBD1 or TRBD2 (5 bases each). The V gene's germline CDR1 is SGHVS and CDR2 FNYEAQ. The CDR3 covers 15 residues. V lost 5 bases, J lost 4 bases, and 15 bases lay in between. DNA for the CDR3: TGTGCCAGCAGCCCGACGGGGCAGGGATACAATGAGCAGTTCTTC. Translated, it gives CASSPTGQGYNEQFF. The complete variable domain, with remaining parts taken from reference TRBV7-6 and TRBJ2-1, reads GAGVSQSPRYKVTKRGQDVALRCDPISGHVSLYWYRQALGQGPEFLTYFNYEAQQDKSGLPNDRFSAERPEGSISTLTIQRTEQRDSAMYRCASSPTGQGYNEQFFGPGTRLTVL.

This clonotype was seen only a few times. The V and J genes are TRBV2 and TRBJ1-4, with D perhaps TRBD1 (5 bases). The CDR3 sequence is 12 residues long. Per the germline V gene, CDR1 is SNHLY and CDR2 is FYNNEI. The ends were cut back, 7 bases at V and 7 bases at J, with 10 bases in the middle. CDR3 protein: CASTGGGEKLFF. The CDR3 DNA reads TGTGCCAGCACCGGGGGTGGTGAAAAACTGTTTTTT.

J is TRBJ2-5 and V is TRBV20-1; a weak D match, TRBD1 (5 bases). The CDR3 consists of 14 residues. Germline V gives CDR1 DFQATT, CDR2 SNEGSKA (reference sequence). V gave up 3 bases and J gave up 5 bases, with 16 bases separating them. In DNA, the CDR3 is TGCAGTGCTAGCCAGGGAAGCGACGCGGAGACCCAGTACTTC. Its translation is CSASQGSDAETQYF.